One and the same sample provided the 28 T cell receptor beta chains below, sequenced in a study of cytomegalovirus exposure and HLA in healthy donors (dated 2017 in TCRdb). Libraries were constructed by the immunoSEQ multiplex PCR assay. A mixture of 60 forward primers for TCR Vbeta segments and 13 reverse primers for TCR Jbeta segments was used in the multiplex PCR. Drawn from immuneACCESS, this table holds only the in-frame rearrangements with V and J called that TCRdb kept. Clones are partly lost; checked studies trace under half to an unresolved V gene and leave the rest unexplained. The sample includes about 160,000 clones, with just under 80% observed a single time. The ten largest clones capture 1% of the sample. Material: PBMCs. Source of these receptors: a woman aged 50 to 65 in good health and CMV-seropositive.

V gene TRBV7-2 combines with J gene TRBJ2-3; the D gene is possibly TRBD1 (6 bases). The CDR3 has 15 residues. Trimming left V 7 bases short and J 3 bases short, with 17 bases between. CDR1 SGHTA and CDR2 FQGNSA come from the germline V gene. The CDR3 is CASISTVGATDTQYF. Written as DNA, the CDR3 is TGTGCCAGCATCTCGACGGTGGGGGCTACAGATACGCAGTATTTT. The full variable domain, its missing parts supplied by reference TRBV7-2 and TRBJ2-3, is GAGVSQSPSNKVTEKGKDVELRCDPISGHTALYWYRQSLGQGLEFLIYFQGNSAPDKSGLPSDRFSAERTGGSVSTLTIQRTQQEDSAVYLCASISTVGATDTQYFGPGTRLTVL.

The chain links TRBV28 to TRBJ2-5, with TRBD1 identical over 7 bases. The DNA end lines up better with TRBJ2-7; the J call may be wrong. The CDR3 extends over 15 amino acids. CDR1 is MDHEN, CDR2 SYDVKM, per germline. CDR3: CASSVEGTASYEQYF. The CDR3 DNA is TGTGCCAGCAGCGTCGAGGGGACAGCCTCCTACGAGCAGTACTTC.

This chain uses TRBV6-6 with TRBJ1-2, with TRBD1 identical over 8 bases. CDR3 length: 15 residues. Germline assignment: CDR1 MNHNY and CDR2 SVGAGI (reference sequence). V trimming: 0 bases; J trimming: 2 bases; junction bases outside the gene matches: 2. The CDR3 here is CASSYSTGANYGYTF. The DNA for the CDR3 is TGTGCCAGCAGTTACTCGACAGGGGCCAACTATGGCTACACCTTC.

V usage is TRBV27 and J usage is TRBJ1-5; D may be TRBD1 (6 bases). CDR1 is MNHEY and CDR2 is SMNVEV in the germline V gene (reference sequence). The CDR3 covers 17 residues. Trimming shortened V by 3 bases and J by 2 bases, and 17 bases separated the two germline ends. The CDR3 nucleotides read TGTGCCAGCAGTTTCACGGGGGGGGCTGGGGGCAATCAGCCCCAGCATTTT. Translating it yields CASSFTGGAGGNQPQHF.

The rearrangement uses TRBV11-2 and TRBJ1-2; 7 bases fit TRBD1. J lost 4 bases, V lost 5 bases, and 10 bases had no gene match. The CDR3 runs 15 residues. Germline V CDR1 and CDR2: SGHAT, FQNNGV. CDR3 in DNA: TGTGCCAGCAGCCACCGACAGGGACGTTCCTATGGCTACACCTTC. Its translation: CASSHRQGRSYGYTF.

This clone was detected only once. This chain uses TRBV28 with TRBJ2-1; TRBD2 aligns across 12 bases. V lost 5 bases to trimming and J lost 8 bases; unmatched junction nucleotides: 10. Per germline, CDR1 MDHEN and CDR2 SYDVKM. This CDR3 region has 16 residues. The CDR3 bases are TGTGCCAGCAGTCCGGGACTAGCGGGCTTCAGGGATGAGCAGTTCTTC. Translated: CASSPGLAGFRDEQFF.

The J gene is TRBJ1-2, the V gene TRBV2, with unresolved D. In germline, CDR1 is SNHLY, CDR2 FYNNEI. The V end lost 9 bases, the J end lost 5 bases, and 19 bases lay between the germline ends. This CDR3 spans 14 amino acids. CDR3 sequence (DNA): TGTGCCAGGAGCGGGGAGGCTCGGGGTTATGGCTACACCTTC. Amino acids: CARSGEARGYGYTF.

The CDR3 region has the DNA TGTGCCAGCAGCTTAAGGGGGGGGGTCAGCGCCTACGAGCAGTACTTC. Protein: CASSLRGGVSAYEQYF. The chain carries TRBV7-2 and TRBJ2-7, with D perhaps matching TRBD2 (7 bases). This CDR3 has 16 residues. The V gene lost 2 bases and the J gene lost 2 bases, with 16 bases spanning the gap. Germline V gene sequence: CDR1 SGHTA, CDR2 FQGNSA. The full variable domain, in which reference TRBV7-2 and TRBJ2-7 provide the parts outside the CDR3, is GAGVSQSPSNKVTEKGKDVELRCDPISGHTALYWYRQSLGQGLEFLIYFQGNSAPDKSGLPSDRFSAERTGGSVSTLTIQRTQQEDSAVYLCASSLRGGVSAYEQYFGPGTRLTVT.

Remarks on this clone: A read error may account for a junction end that differs from germline. This rearrangement joins TRBV5-4 to TRBJ2-3, with D maybe TRBD2 (5 bases). In germline, CDR1 is SGHNT, CDR2 YYREEE (reference sequence). This CDR3 spans 17 amino acids. The CDR3 region has the DNA TGTGCCAGCAGTTTGGGTCTAGCTGGAGGTAGCACAGATACGCAGTATTTT. This sequence encodes CASSLGLAGGSTDTQYF.

V gene TRBV28 combines with J gene TRBJ2-4, with 11 bases matching TRBD2. CDR1 MDHEN and CDR2 SYDVKM come from the germline V gene. The CDR3 spans 14 residues. V shed 5 bases, J shed 6 bases, and the junction held 3 bases outside the gene matches. Written as DNA, the CDR3 is TGTGCCAGCAGTAAAACTAGCGGGGGAAACATTCAGTACTTC. Protein: CASSKTSGGNIQYF.

V and J are TRBV28 and TRBJ2-3; D uncertain. The CDR3 sequence is 14 residues long. V lost 3 bases, J lost 0 bases, and 7 bases lay in between. CDR1 and CDR2 (germline): MDHEN, SYDVKM. CDR3 sequence reads: CASSLAASTDTQYF. In nucleotides, the CDR3 is TGTGCCAGCAGTTTGGCGGCGAGCACAGATACGCAGTATTTT. Full variable domain (missing parts from reference TRBV28 and TRBJ2-3): DVKVTQSSRYLVKRTGEKVFLECVQDMDHENMFWYRQDPGLGLRLIYFSYDVKMKEKGDIPEGYSVSREKKERFSLILESASTNQTSMYLCASSLAASTDTQYFGPGTRLTVL.

The V call is TRBV9, the J call TRBJ2-5, with a tentative D call TRBD2 (5 bases). Looked up from germline, CDR1 is SGDLS and CDR2 is YYNGEE. Trimming cost V 0 bases and J 5 bases, with 11 bases left between them. This CDR3 region has 14 residues. Here the CDR3 DNA reads TGTGCCAGCAGCGTAGGATCTAGCAGGGAGACCCAGTACTTC. Protein product: CASSVGSSRETQYF.

The chain is built from TRBV5-4 and TRBJ2-3, with D unresolved. This CDR3 is built from 13 residues. The germline V gene has CDR1 SGHNT and CDR2 YYREEE (reference sequence). Trimming removed 0 bases at V and 7 bases at J, with 9 bases between. The CDR3 DNA follows: TGTGCCAGCAGCTTGGTGCCGGGTTATACGCAGTATTTT. Encoded protein: CASSLVPGYTQYF.

The chain uses TRBV7-9 and TRBJ2-5, with TRBD1 identical over 9 bases. J lost 5 bases, V lost 5 bases, and 6 bases had no gene match. The CDR3 runs to 14 residues. Germline CDR1 and CDR2: SEHNR and FQNEAQ (reference sequence). The CDR3 is CASSNTGGLETQYF. In DNA, the CDR3 is TGTGCCAGCAGCAATACAGGGGGCCTGGAGACCCAGTACTTC.

The chain carries TRBV19 and TRBJ1-1, with D possibly TRBD1 on 5 matching bases. This CDR3 contains 13 residues. With 10 bases removed from V and 5 bases from J, the gap between germline ends came to 17 bases. From germline, CDR1 is LNHDA and CDR2 SQIVND (reference sequence). The CDR3 nucleotides read TGTGCCACGTCCTCAGGGTGGGGTACTGAAGCTTTCTTT. This gives the protein CATSSGWGTEAFF.

The CDR3 bases are TGTGCCAGCAGCCCAGGGACAGCCGCTAACTATGGCTACACCTTC. Protein product: CASSPGTAANYGYTF. This chain joins TRBV9 and TRBJ1-2, with 7 bases that match TRBD1. This CDR3 comprises 15 residues. The V segment lost 4 bases and the J segment 0 bases; nucleotides outside the gene matches: 6. Germline CDR1 is SGDLS and CDR2 is YYNGEE.

This clone was observed a few times. The chain couples TRBV18 to TRBJ2-3; no reliable D call. The CDR3 loop spans 15 amino acids. Looked up from germline, CDR1 is KGHSH and CDR2 is LQKENI. V was trimmed by 6 bases and J by 0 bases, leaving 13 bases between them. Here the CDR3 reads CASSQETGSTDTQYF. In DNA form, the CDR3 reads TGTGCCAGCTCCCAAGAGACTGGTAGCACAGATACGCAGTATTTT.

This clone is a singleton in its sample. V and J are TRBV4-3 and TRBJ1-3, with D perhaps matching TRBD1 (5 bases). This CDR3 has 15 residues. V was trimmed by 0 bases and J by 4 bases, leaving 10 bases between them. CDR1 LGHNA and CDR2 YSLEER come from the germline V gene. CDR3 sequence (DNA): TGCGCCAGCAGCCAAGAGCCAGGGTCAGGAAACACCATATATTTT. This encodes CASSQEPGSGNTIYF.

The chain links TRBV29-1 to TRBJ2-7; TRBD1 aligns across 8 bases. V was pared by 8 bases and J by 2 bases, with 11 bases of the junction left unmatched. This CDR3 spans 14 amino acids. Germline V CDR1 and CDR2: SQVTM, ANQGSEA. The CDR3: CSPSRQGAAYEQYF. Written as DNA, the CDR3 is TGCAGCCCCTCGCGTCAGGGGGCCGCCTACGAGCAGTACTTC.

This chain uses TRBV28 with TRBJ1-1; D not resolved. V lost 2 bases and J lost 5, with 6 bases in between. The germline CDR1 and CDR2 sequences are MDHEN and SYDVKM. This CDR3 comprises 12 residues. This chain's CDR3 is CASSLGRTEAFF. For the CDR3, the DNA is TGTGCCAGCAGTTTAGGGAGGACTGAAGCTTTCTTT.

This clone was seen just once. CDR3 residues: CASSLGQGIHNEQFF. For the CDR3, the DNA is TGTGCCAGCAGCTTAGGCCAGGGAATCCACAATGAGCAGTTCTTC. V and J are TRBV7-2 and TRBJ2-1; D perhaps matches TRBD1 (5 bases). The CDR3 runs to 15 residues. The germline gives CDR1 SGHTA, CDR2 FQGNSA. The V end lost 1 base, the J end lost 5 bases, and 12 bases lay between the germline ends.

This clone appeared a single time. The chain uses TRBV27 and TRBJ1-5; perhaps TRBD1 as D (6 bases). The CDR3 covers 12 residues. CDR1 is MNHEY and CDR2 is SMNVEV in the germline V gene (reference sequence). Trimming took 9 bases from V and 4 from J, leaving 10 bases between them. The CDR3 loop is CASGGANQPQHF. CDR3 nucleotide sequence: TGTGCCAGTGGGGGCGCGAATCAGCCCCAGCATTTT.

The V and J genes are TRBV27 and TRBJ2-1, with D possibly matching TRBD2 (6 bases). Germline lookup yields CDR1 MNHEY and CDR2 SMNVEV (reference sequence). V lost 2 bases, J lost 2 bases, and 7 bases lay in between. This CDR3 has 14 amino acids. The CDR3 DNA reads as TGTGCCAGCAGTTTAGGGACTCCCTACAATGAGCAGTTCTTC. Its protein is CASSLGTPYNEQFF.

This clone appeared a single time. The rearrangement uses TRBV5-1 and TRBJ1-4, with D maybe TRBD1 (6 bases). The germline gives CDR1 SGHRS, CDR2 YFSETQ. V was shortened by 4 bases and J by 7 bases, with 32 bases between the two germline ends. The CDR3 totals 20 residues. CDR3 nucleotides: TGCGCCAGCAGCGTGGTCGGGGGGGGGCCGCCGGTTGCCCTGTTTGAAAAACTGTTTTTT. The encoded protein is CASSVVGGGPPVALFEKLFF.

This clone came up a few times. The genes are TRBV11-3 and TRBJ2-1; D not certain. CDR3 length equals 15 residues. V was pared by 5 bases and J by 0 bases, with 11 bases between. CDR1 and CDR2 (germline): SGHNT, YENEEA. As DNA, the CDR3 is TGTGCCAGCAGCACGCACTCAAACTCCTACAATGAGCAGTTCTTC. Its translation is CASSTHSNSYNEQFF.

J is TRBJ1-3 and V is TRBV4-3; TRBD1 is a possible D gene (5 bases). The CDR3 totals 16 residues. Trimming took off 1 base at V and 0 bases at J, with 10 bases between the two ends. Germline loops: CDR1 LGHNA, CDR2 YSLEER. CDR3 amino acids: CASSQVLGDSGNTIYF. Here the CDR3 DNA reads TGCGCCAGCAGCCAAGTTTTAGGGGACTCTGGAAACACCATATATTTT.

This clone was seen once. The chain carries TRBV4-2 and TRBJ2-1; 10 nucleotides align to TRBD2. The V segment lost 2 bases and the J segment 8 bases; nucleotides outside the gene matches: 6. The CDR3 sequence is 15 residues long. Germline V gives CDR1 LGHNA, CDR2 YNFKEQ. Here the CDR3 reads CASSQSGGASDEQFF. The CDR3 coding sequence is TGTGCCAGCAGCCAAAGCGGGGGGGCCTCGGATGAGCAGTTCTTC.

The rearrangement uses TRBV7-9 and TRBJ1-2; 8 nucleotides line up with TRBD1. CDR1 is SEHNR and CDR2 is FQNEAQ in the germline V gene (reference sequence). The CDR3 spans 17 residues. J gave up 6 bases and V 1 base, and 13 bases lay outside the gene matches. The CDR3 reads CASSLGPRQGAVHGYTF. The CDR3 DNA reads as TGTGCCAGCAGCTTAGGCCCCCGGCAGGGGGCTGTTCATGGCTACACCTTC.